These 8 T cell receptor beta chains were all obtained from the same sample, sequenced in a study of T cell responses to AZD1222 COVID-19 vaccine (dated by TCRdb to the early 2020s). Receptors were amplified or captured by the immunoSEQ multiplex PCR assay. What TCRdb holds here is the immuneACCESS table cut down to in-frame rearrangements. Part of the clones is not present; checked against another copy, under half of the missing clones reflect an unresolved V gene, and the others are unexplained. The sample table holds over 100,000 clones, of which roughly 89% were seen once. The leading ten clones occupy around 8% of the sample. The sample's time point label is to be understood as: baseline before first vaccination. The sequencing here drew on peripheral blood, taken on day 0 of AZD1222 vaccination. Receptor source: an adult in good health.

This chain uses TRBV29-1 with TRBJ1-4; maybe TRBD1 (5 bases). Trimming pared 5 bases from V and 8 bases from J, leaving 9 bases between. The CDR3 extends over 11 amino acids. From germline, CDR1 is SQVTM and CDR2 ANQGSEA. The CDR3 spells CSVLREEKLFF. The CDR3 DNA reads TGCAGCGTTCTCAGGGAGGAAAAACTGTTTTTT.

The chain joins TRBV28 to TRBJ1-2, with a tentative D call TRBD1 (5 bases). The CDR3 length is 13 residues. Trimming took off 6 bases at V and 8 bases at J, with 16 bases between the two ends. From germline, CDR1 is MDHEN and CDR2 SYDVKM. Here the CDR3 reads CASSSGPSMGYTF. The CDR3 nucleotides are TGTGCCAGCAGCTCGGGACCTTCTATGGGCTACACCTTC.

V and J are TRBV7-3 and TRBJ2-3; D not resolved. Germline lookup yields CDR1 SGHTA and CDR2 FQGTGA. V lost 2 bases, J lost 0 bases, and 6 bases lay in between. This CDR3 has 14 amino acids. The CDR3 DNA sequence: TGTGCCAGCAGCTTAGCAAGTAGCACAGATACGCAGTATTTT. It specifies CASSLASSTDTQYF.

V usage is TRBV5-1 and J usage is TRBJ2-1, with D possibly matching TRBD1 (6 bases). This CDR3 comprises 15 residues. CDR1 is SGHRS and CDR2 is YFSETQ in the germline V gene. Trimming pared 7 bases from V and 0 bases from J, leaving 14 bases between. Written as DNA, the CDR3 is TGCGCCAGCGGGCGAAGGGGGAGCTCCTACAATGAGCAGTTCTTC. Its protein product is CASGRRGSSYNEQFF.

The rearrangement joins TRBV7-9 to TRBJ2-7; TRBD1 matches at 7 bases. Germline trimming cut 7 bases from V and 5 bases from J; bases unmatched to any gene: 8. The CDR3 loop spans 13 amino acids. CDR1 is SEHNR, CDR2 FQNEAQ, per germline (reference sequence). The chain's CDR3 is CASILGDSNEQYF. The CDR3 nucleotides read TGTGCCAGCATCTTGGGGGACAGCAACGAGCAGTACTTC.

The CDR3 DNA reads as TGTGCCAGCAGGGAACAGGGTCCTAATGAAAAACTGTTTTTT. As protein: CASREQGPNEKLFF. V is TRBV2 and J is TRBJ1-4; weak D call: TRBD1 (6 bases). CDR1 and CDR2 from the germline V gene are SNHLY and FYNNEI. Trimming removed 6 bases from V and 3 bases from J, with 11 bases in between. CDR3 size: 14 residues.

This chain connects TRBV11-3 to TRBJ2-1, with TRBD1 identical over 8 bases. The CDR3 covers 14 residues. V was clipped by 5 bases and J by 7 bases; unmatched bases: 7. Germline CDR1 and CDR2: SGHNT and YENEEA. CDR3 sequence: CASSAGTGLNEQFF. In DNA form, the CDR3 reads TGTGCCAGCAGCGCGGGGACAGGCCTAAATGAGCAGTTCTTC.

The CDR3 region is CASSHLRGYVETEAFF. In DNA form, the CDR3 reads TGTGCCAGCAGCCACCTGAGGGGGTATGTTGAGACTGAAGCTTTCTTT. The V gene is TRBV7-6, the J gene TRBJ1-1, with TRBD1 as a possible D gene (6 bases). The CDR3 length is 16 residues. Trimming cost V 5 bases and J 5 bases, with 21 bases left between them. The germline CDR1 and CDR2 sequences are SGHVS and FNYEAQ.